This T cell receptor (beta chain) is drawn from a study of cytomegalovirus exposure and HLA in healthy donors. Turning to the study itself: The roughly 130 validation repertoires used the same platform as the roughly 610 first-cohort repertoires, a later analysis reported.

Study-wide results and limits: Some TCR beta chains (more than 150 of them) were listed as cytomegalovirus-associated. The CMV antigen specificity of three CMV-associated chains was confirmed through in vitro analysis.

Note on this clone: Its antigen is still unknown.

The CDR3 runs to 18 residues. CDR1 MGHRA and CDR2 YSYEKL come from the germline V gene. Trimming left V 3 bases short and J 2 bases short, with 20 bases between. Using immunoSEQ multiplex PCR, the repertoire was profiled, and TCRdb retains in-frame clones only, with some absent. The sample has around 240,000 clones, about 90% seen once. The origin of this receptor is a woman in her late teens or twenties in good health and CMV-seronegative. Sequences were obtained from PBMCs. The chain links TRBV4-1 to TRBJ1-5; possibly TRBD1 for D (5 bases). CDR3 in DNA: TGCGCCAGCAGCCATTTTCGCATTGCAGGCAGGGGCAATCAGCCCCAGCATTTT. Translation gives CASSHFRIAGRGNQPQHF.